This T cell receptor beta chain is from a study of T cells after yellow fever vaccination. Study results and limitations: Weaker overall was a secondary response that nonetheless peaked faster, on day 5 versus 15.

TCRdb re-analysed the 5' RACE reads in MiXCR, keeping a single row per CDR3 protein. The sample comprises 500,000 to 650,000 distinct CDR3 sequences, about 15% of which are singletons, and 15% to 20% rests with the top ten. This clonotype was detected a few times. Its cognate antigen is unknown. The CDR3 consists of 14 residues. Germline-derived CDR1 and CDR2 are SQVTM and ANQGSEA. V lost 7 bases to trimming and J lost 4 bases; unmatched junction nucleotides: 10. This chain links TRBV29-1 with TRBJ2-5, with TRBD2 matching over 9 bases. The specimen was PBMCs, collected 5 days after the first yellow fever vaccination. This TCR was recovered from a man younger than 35 who received the YFV17D yellow fever vaccine. The DNA for the CDR3 is TGCAGCGCCTCGCCAGCGGGGGGTCGAGAGACCCAGTACTTC. Protein product: CSASPAGGRETQYF. Combining the CDR3 with reference TRBV29-1 and TRBJ2-5 gives the whole variable domain SAVISQKPSRDICQRGTSLTIQCQVDSQVTMMFWYRQQPGQSLTLIATANQGSEATYESGFVIDKFPISRPNLTFSTLTVSNMSPEDSSIYLCSASPAGGRETQYFGPGTRLLVL.